This TCR beta chain originates from a study of T cells in Graves' hyperthyroidism and ophthalmopathy. This clonotype was found a few times. Looked up from germline, CDR1 is SNHLY and CDR2 is FYNNEI. Trimming pared 6 bases from V and 6 bases from J, leaving 14 bases between. The CDR3 runs to 14 residues. TCR beta CDR3 regions were amplified from RNA. Researchers ran a first-round RT-PCR on the TCR CDR3 using the HTBI primer set. Each CDR3 protein is one row after TCRdb ran MiXCR on the multiplex PCR reads. The data show around 430,000 distinct CDR3 sequences, with about 16% seen just once and approximately 32% held by the top ten. Patients were aged 18 to 65, had disease duration under 2 months, and had newly diagnosed hyperthyroidism. It was uncontrolled infection, other autoimmune disease, pregnancy or lactation that excluded patients.

This sequence joins TRBV2 and TRBJ2-2; D is undetermined. The sequencing sample was made of blood. This clonotype was sampled from a woman in her twenties or thirties with Graves' hyperthyroidism. The CDR3 spells CASRRTPFAGELFF. The DNA of the CDR3 is TGTGCCAGCAGGCGGACCCCCTTTGCCGGGGAGCTGTTTTTT.